The rows below give T cell receptor beta chains drawn from one sample of a study of cytomegalovirus exposure and HLA in healthy donors. Sequencing was performed with immunoSEQ multiplex PCR; in TCRdb, only in-frame clones are kept and a portion is missing. The repertoire holds fewer than 200,000 clones, roughly 89% seen once, with over 2.5% in the top ten. The sequenced sample was PBMCs. The receptors shown here come from a woman aged 18-35 years in good health and CMV-seropositive. The CDR3 runs from the conserved cysteine through the conserved F or W. Fields, in order: D gene, V gene, clone size, J gene, CDR3 protein, CDR3 DNA. The D gene is left open where the match is weak. Some rows mark clone size as missing; the rest say once, few, many or name a class of expanded clone.

TRBD2	TRBV5-5	.	TRBJ2-7	CASSLAIGGASYEQYF	TGTGCCAGCAGCTTGGCCATCGGGGGGGCCTCCTACGAGCAGTACTTC
.	TRBV19	once	TRBJ1-1	CASSFRVGQTEAFF	TGTGCCAGTAGTTTCAGGGTGGGTCAGACTGAAGCTTTCTTT
.	TRBV19	.	TRBJ2-5	CASSVMGAYQETQYF	TGTGCCAGTAGTGTTATGGGGGCATATCAAGAGACCCAGTACTTC
TRBD1	TRBV29-1	few	TRBJ1-2	CSVPLGGNYGYTF	TGCAGCGTTCCCCTAGGGGGCAACTATGGCTACACCTTC
TRBD1	TRBV4-1	.	TRBJ2-7	CASSRIPGQDSYEQYF	TGCGCCAGCAGCCGAATCCCGGGACAGGACTCCTACGAGCAGTACTTC
TRBD2	TRBV5-1	.	TRBJ2-5	CASSLVLAGRETQYF	TGCGCCAGCAGCTTAGTCCTAGCGGGGAGGGAGACCCAGTACTTC
TRBD2	TRBV6-6	.	TRBJ2-1	CASSRLAGPNEQFF	TGTGCCAGCAGTAGACTAGCGGGCCCTAATGAGCAGTTCTTC
.	TRBV6-5	.	TRBJ1-4	CASSHGRGREKLFF	TGTGCCAGCTCCCATGGGAGAGGGAGAGAAAAACTGTTTTTT
.	TRBV4-2	.	TRBJ1-5	CASSQRGNSQPQHF	TGTGCCAGCAGCCAGAGAGGGAACAGTCAGCCCCAGCATTTT
TRBD1	TRBV2	.	TRBJ1-4	CASKRGTVLYEEKLFF	TGTGCCAGCAAGAGAGGGACAGTGCTATATGAGGAAAAACTGTTTTTT
.	TRBV7-8	.	TRBJ1-1	CASSLGVVRGLEAFF	TGTGCCAGCAGCTTAGGAGTAGTAAGGGGCCTTGAAGCTTTCTTT
.	TRBV5-4	.	TRBJ2-1	CASSLALDEQFF	TGTGCCAGCAGCTTGGCCCTCGATGAGCAGTTCTTC
TRBD2	TRBV7-2	.	TRBJ2-1	CASSLLVRGVYNEQFF	TGTGCCAGCAGCTTGTTGGTGCGGGGGGTTTACAATGAGCAGTTCTTC
.	TRBV6-5	.	TRBJ1-4	CASSYRNEKLFF	TGTGCCAGCAGTTACCGGAATGAAAAACTGTTTTTT
TRBD1	TRBV15	.	TRBJ2-1	CATRGRGLFNEQFF	TGTGCCACCAGGGGTAGGGGGCTTTTCAATGAGCAGTTCTTC
TRBD1	TRBV6-5	.	TRBJ1-1	CASSHLRTGTPFAFF	TGTGCCAGCAGCCACCTCAGGACAGGGACCCCCTTCGCTTTCTTT
TRBD1	TRBV4-3	.	TRBJ1-1	CASSLRGQGDTEAFF	TGCGCCAGCAGCCTCCGGGGACAGGGGGACACTGAAGCTTTCTTT
TRBD2	TRBV9	once	TRBJ2-1	CASSVPPELAGGRDEQFF	TGTGCCAGCAGCGTACCACCCGAACTAGCGGGGGGGCGAGATGAGCAGTTCTTC
.	TRBV18	.	TRBJ2-7	CASSPPSRGYEQYF	TGTGCCAGCTCACCACCGAGCAGGGGATACGAGCAGTACTTC
.	TRBV9	.	TRBJ2-6	CASSENTLTSGANVLTF	TGTGCCAGCAGCGAAAACACCCTGACTTCTGGGGCCAACGTCCTGACTTTC
TRBD2	TRBV5-4	.	TRBJ2-1	CASSPASGGFEQFF	TGTGCCAGCAGCCCCGCTAGCGGGGGTTTTGAGCAGTTCTTC
TRBD1	TRBV7-6	.	TRBJ1-1	CASSSRRDRQNTEAFF	TGTGCCAGCAGCTCTCGTCGGGACAGACAGAACACTGAAGCTTTCTTT
TRBD2	TRBV28	.	TRBJ2-7	CASGRLAPGREQYF	TGTGCCAGCGGTAGACTAGCTCCGGGTAGGGAGCAGTACTTC
.	TRBV28	.	TRBJ2-1	CASSPTDNEQFF	TGTGCCAGCAGTCCAACGGACAATGAGCAGTTCTTC
.	TRBV6-5	.	TRBJ2-1	CASSYFPLAGINEQFF	TGTGCCAGCAGTTACTTTCCCCTAGCCGGTATAAATGAGCAGTTCTTC
TRBD1	TRBV18	.	TRBJ2-1	CASSPPGQGFDEQFF	TGTGCCAGCTCACCACCCGGACAGGGGTTCGATGAGCAGTTCTTC
.	TRBV6-5	.	TRBJ2-7	CASSPLTGGNYEQYF	TGTGCCAGCAGTCCTCTAACTGGGGGGAACTACGAGCAGTACTTC
TRBD1	TRBV7-9	.	TRBJ2-6	CASSSEDRAYSGANVLTF	TGTGCCAGCAGCTCAGAGGACAGGGCATACTCTGGGGCCAACGTCCTGACTTTC
TRBD1	TRBV28	.	TRBJ2-7	CASEEGTGNPYEQYF	TGTGCCAGCGAAGAGGGGACAGGGAATCCCTACGAGCAGTACTTC
.	TRBV7-6	.	TRBJ1-1	CASSPGGVTEAFF	TGTGCCAGCAGCCCCGGAGGGGTCACTGAAGCTTTCTTT
TRBD1	TRBV4-2	.	TRBJ2-2	CASSQPVGQGETGELFF	TGTGCCAGCAGCCAGCCTGTGGGGCAGGGGGAGACCGGGGAGCTGTTTTTT
TRBD2	TRBV27	.	TRBJ2-7	CASSRGLAGRSLGEQYF	TGTGCCAGCAGCAGAGGACTAGCGGGGCGCTCCCTGGGCGAGCAGTACTTC
TRBD1	TRBV6-5	.	TRBJ2-7	CASGLPGQGDVEQYF	TGTGCCAGCGGACTCCCGGGACAGGGGGATGTGGAGCAGTACTTC
.	TRBV14	.	TRBJ2-2	CASSPQGTGELFF	TGTGCCAGCAGCCCTCAGGGCACCGGGGAGCTGTTTTTT
.	TRBV4-2	.	TRBJ2-1	CASSQVSGSSYNEQFF	TGTGCCAGCAGCCAAGTAAGCGGTAGCTCCTACAATGAGCAGTTCTTC
TRBD2	TRBV28	.	TRBJ2-7	CASSSLAGGPRYEQYF	TGTGCCAGCAGTTCTCTAGCGGGAGGGCCAAGGTACGAGCAGTACTTC
.	TRBV10-3	once	TRBJ1-2	CASKPEENYGYTF	TGTGCCTCGAAACCTGAGGAAAACTATGGCTACACCTTC
TRBD1	TRBV5-1	.	TRBJ2-2	CASSRQGDYPGELFF	TGCGCCAGCAGCCGACAGGGAGATTACCCCGGGGAGCTGTTTTTT
.	TRBV10-2	few	TRBJ2-7	CASSESRTHYEQYF	TGCGCCAGCAGTGAGTCGAGGACACACTACGAGCAGTACTTC
.	TRBV4-3	once	TRBJ1-1	CASSQDWGVGTEAFF	TGCGCCAGCAGCCAAGATTGGGGGGTCGGGACTGAAGCTTTCTTT
TRBD1	TRBV28	.	TRBJ1-2	CASSTDRGLNYGYTF	TGTGCCAGCAGTACCGACAGGGGGCTTAACTATGGCTACACCTTC
TRBD1	TRBV30	.	TRBJ1-2	CAWGDSDNYGYTF	TGTGCCTGGGGGGACAGCGATAACTATGGCTACACCTTC
TRBD1	TRBV19	.	TRBJ2-5	CASSTGTGWETQYF	TGTGCCAGTAGTACCGGGACAGGGTGGGAGACCCAGTACTTC
.	TRBV5-1	.	TRBJ1-1	CASSLEWGASALNTEAFF	TGCGCCAGCAGCTTGGAGTGGGGCGCTTCGGCTCTCAACACTGAAGCTTTCTTT
.	TRBV28	.	TRBJ1-2	CASSLFELNFYGYTF	TGTGCCAGCAGTTTATTCGAACTGAACTTCTATGGCTACACCTTC
.	TRBV13	once	TRBJ1-2	CASSFGEANYGYTF	TGTGCCAGCAGCTTCGGGGAGGCTAACTATGGCTACACCTTC
TRBD1	TRBV30	.	TRBJ2-1	CAWSVGTGGKQFF	TGTGCCTGGAGTGTAGGGACAGGGGGGAAGCAGTTCTTC
.	TRBV4-2	.	TRBJ2-3	CASSHTTDTQYF	TGTGCCAGCAGCCATACTACAGATACGCAGTATTTT
.	TRBV18	.	TRBJ2-2	CASSPAGSDTGELFF	TGTGCCAGCTCACCTGCAGGGTCTGACACCGGGGAGCTGTTTTTT
TRBD1	TRBV7-9	.	TRBJ2-1	CASSTDRGYNEQFF	TGTGCCAGCAGCACCGACAGGGGTTACAATGAGCAGTTCTTC
.	TRBV5-6	.	TRBJ2-1	CASSPWSLALNEQFF	TGTGCCAGCAGCCCCTGGAGTCTAGCGCTCAATGAGCAGTTCTTC